The 3 T cell receptor beta chains reported below all come from one sample, sequenced in a study of blood T cell repertoires in COVID-19. Method: immunoSEQ multiplex PCR; TCRdb's copy keeps in-frame clones and lacks some. Of 50,000 to 65,000 clones in the sample, approximately 82% were seen once. The sequenced sample was peripheral blood. All receptors come from a human donor in a cohort sampled during active COVID-19.

The genes are TRBV2 and TRBJ2-3, with a weak D call TRBD2 (5 bases). The CDR3 is 15 residues long. Per the germline V gene, CDR1 is SNHLY and CDR2 is FYNNEI. Between the trimmed V and J ends, which lost 5 bases and 6 bases, there was a span of 18 bases. As DNA, the CDR3 is TGTGCCAGCAGTTACGGGGTGGGTAGGAGGGATACGCAGTATTTT. This codes for CASSYGVGRRDTQYF.

This clone has just a few counts. The DNA for the CDR3 is TGTGCCAGCAGCCGGGACAGGAACTCCTACGAGCAGTACTTC. The encoded protein is CASSRDRNSYEQYF. The chain joins TRBV7-9 to TRBJ2-7; the match to TRBD1 covers 8 bases. Trimming cost V 5 bases and J 0 bases; bases outside gene matches: 3. The germline CDR1 and CDR2 sequences are SEHNR and FQNEAQ (reference sequence). This CDR3 has 14 amino acids.

The V gene is TRBV6-6, the J gene TRBJ2-1, with D maybe TRBD1 (5 bases). V dropped 6 bases and J dropped 13 bases, with 13 bases sitting between them. The CDR3 is 11 residues long. Germline V gene lookup returns CDR1 MNHNY and CDR2 SVGAGI (reference sequence). The CDR3 nucleotides are TGTGCCAGCAGCCCAGGGCGACAACAGTTCTTC. Protein product: CASSPGRQQFF.